The rows below give T cell receptor beta chains drawn from one sample of a study of T cells in Graves' hyperthyroidism and ophthalmopathy. TCRdb re-called the multiplex PCR reads through MiXCR, storing one row per CDR3 protein. Among over 300,000 distinct CDR3 sequences listed, around 13% were seen once. The sequenced material came from blood. The source is a woman in her fifties or sixties with Graves' hyperthyroidism. The CDR3 runs from the conserved cysteine through the conserved F or W. D genes are given only for firm matches. Only part of the rows carry a size: once, few, many, or a class if the clone is expanded.

len	v_gene	d_gene	j_gene	abundance	CDR3nt	CDR3aa
15	TRBV3-1	.	TRBJ1-2	many	TGTGCCAGCAGCCAGTCGATTGGGGCTAACTATGGCTACACCTTC	CASSQSIGANYGYTF
16	TRBV6-1	TRBD2	TRBJ2-7	few	TGTGCCAGCACCGGAGGACTAGCGGGAGGGCCCAACGAGCAGTACTTC	CASTGGLAGGPNEQYF
14	TRBV2	TRBD2	TRBJ2-7	many	TGTGCCAGCAGTGATAGGACTAGCGGGAGGAAGCAGTACTTC	CASSDRTSGRKQYF
14	TRBV9	.	TRBJ2-5	.	TGTGCCAGCAGCACCCATGGTAGGGTAGAGACCCAGTACTTC	CASSTHGRVETQYF
15	TRBV2	TRBD1	TRBJ1-5	.	TGTGCCAGCAGGACAGGGGTGAATAGCAATCAGCCCCAGCATTTT	CASRTGVNSNQPQHF
14	TRBV24-1	TRBD1	TRBJ1-2	many	TGTGCCACCAGTGATCGACAGGGGAACTATGGCTACACCTTC	CATSDRQGNYGYTF
15	TRBV29-1	TRBD2	TRBJ2-7	.	TGCAGCGTTGAGCTAGCGGGGGATAGCTCCTACGAGCAGTACTTC	CSVELAGDSSYEQYF
15	TRBV27	.	TRBJ2-5	many	TGTGCCAGCAGTTTAAACAGGGTCACCCAAGAGACCCAGTACTTC	CASSLNRVTQETQYF
16	TRBV20-1	.	TRBJ2-1	many	TGCAGTGCCCCCATGTCCGGTAGCGTAATCTACAATGAGCAGTTCTTC	CSAPMSGSVIYNEQFF
13	TRBV6-6	.	TRBJ2-5	many	TGTGCCAGCAGTTACACAGCGAGAGAGACCCAGTACTTC	CASSYTARETQYF
15	TRBV7-9	TRBD1	TRBJ2-1	many	TGTGCCAGCAGCTTGGACAGGGGTATCTACAATGAGCAGTTCTTC	CASSLDRGIYNEQFF
15	TRBV5-1	TRBD2	TRBJ2-7	many	TGCGCCAGCAGCTTCATCCTGCGGGGGGTTAACGAGCAGTACTTC	CASSFILRGVNEQYF
14	TRBV29-1	TRBD2	TRBJ2-3	many	TGCAGCGTCGTGACTAGCGGAAGCACAGATACGCAGTATTTT	CSVVTSGSTDTQYF
13	TRBV30	.	TRBJ2-5	few	TGTGCCTGGAGTGTTGGTCTGAAAGAGACCCAGTACTTC	CAWSVGLKETQYF
15	TRBV11-1	.	TRBJ1-2	many	TGTGCCAGCAGCTCCCGCGAGGGGATTAACTATGGCTACACCTTC	CASSSREGINYGYTF
15	TRBV2	.	TRBJ1-3	.	TGTGCCAGCAGTGAGAGGCAGGCCTCTGGAAACACCACATATTTT	CASSERQASGNTTYF
13	TRBV10-3	TRBD2	TRBJ2-7	many	TGTGCCACCGGTGCGCGGGAGAACCACGAGCAGTACTTC	CATGARENHEQYF
15	TRBV9	.	TRBJ1-6	.	TGTGCCAGCAGCCCCCGCGGGATCCGGAATTCACCCCTCCACTTT	CASSPRGIRNSPLHF
16	TRBV7-8	TRBD1	TRBJ2-2	few	TGTGCCAGCAGCTTACGGCAGGGGGCAATGGGCGGGGAGCTGTTTTTT	CASSLRQGAMGGELFF
10	TRBV12-3/TRBV12-4	.	TRBJ1-1	many	TGTGCCAGCGGCCGGCTTGAAGCTTTCTTT	CASGRLEAFF
14	TRBV29-1	.	TRBJ2-5	few	TGCAGCGTTCTCGGGGGCCCTATGGGGGAGACCCAGTACTTC	CSVLGGPMGETQYF
14	TRBV5-6	.	TRBJ1-1	many	TGTGCCAGCAGCTTGGGCGGGGGCCTCACTGAAGCTTTCTTT	CASSLGGGLTEAFF
13	TRBV2	TRBD1	TRBJ1-1	many	TGTGCCAGCATCGCAGGGGGGGGGACTGAAGCTTTCTTT	CASIAGGGTEAFF
11	TRBV29-1	.	TRBJ2-7	many	TGCAGCGTTGGAGGGCCGGACGAGCAGTACTTC	CSVGGPDEQYF
13	TRBV3-1	.	TRBJ1-1	many	TGTGCCAGCAGCCCCATGATCGGGGGTGAAGCTTTCTTT	CASSPMIGGEAFF
19	TRBV7-8	TRBD2	TRBJ2-6	many	TGTGCCAGCAGCTTAAGGACTAGCGGGAGAGGATCTGGGGCCAACGTCCTGACTTTC	CASSLRTSGRGSGANVLTF
16	TRBV30	TRBD2	TRBJ2-1	.	TGTGCCTGGAGTCCAGGACTAGCGGAGGCCTACAATGAGCAGTTCTTC	CAWSPGLAEAYNEQFF
15	TRBV2	.	TRBJ2-2	many	TGTGCCAGCACCGGGATGGGATCAGCAACCGGGGAGCTGTTTTTT	CASTGMGSATGELFF
15	TRBV5-1	.	TRBJ1-2	many	TGCGCCAGCAGCTCTGGTGGGTTACAGAGAGGTGGCTACACCTTC	CASSSGGLQRGGYTF
16	TRBV24-1	.	TRBJ2-2	.	TGTGCCACCAGTGATTTGTCGGGGGGCGGCACCGGGGAGCTGTTTTTT	CATSDLSGGGTGELFF
14	TRBV11-2	.	TRBJ1-5	many	TGTGCCAGCAGCTTAGGGACTGTCGCCCAGCCCCAGCATTTT	CASSLGTVAQPQHF